A selection of T cell receptor beta chains follows, all from one sample in a study of regulatory T cells in long-lasting Graves disease. TCRdb fed the multiplex PCR reads into MiXCR, producing one record per CDR3 protein. The sample holds about half a million distinct CDR3 sequences; 12% are singletons and the top ten take roughly 8.9%. The sample was also reused in another study, on T cells in Graves' hyperthyroidism and ophthalmopathy.

Sequences were derived from peripheral blood mononuclear cells (PBMCs), sampled at new diagnosis, from a patient treated with antithyroid drugs. The receptors shown here come from a woman under 40 with Graves disease. CDR3s include the opening cysteine and the closing phenylalanine or tryptophan. The D gene is left open where the match is weak. The size of a clone is reported for some rows only, either as once, few or many, or as a class for expanded clones.

V gene	D gene	CDR3 length	clone size	J gene	CDR3 protein	CDR3 DNA
TRBV7-2	TRBD2	16	many	TRBJ2-7	CASSFAASGRAPEQYF	TGTGCCAGCAGCTTCGCGGCTAGCGGGAGGGCCCCCGAGCAGTACTTC
TRBV20-1	-	13	-	TRBJ2-3	CSATAFSTDTQYF	TGCAGTGCTACGGCTTTTAGCACAGATACGCAGTATTTT
TRBV3-1	-	15	few	TRBJ2-1	CASSQDPAGSPQQFF	TGTGCCAGCAGCCAAGACCCTGCAGGTAGCCCTCAGCAGTTCTTC
TRBV14	-	15	-	TRBJ1-3	CASSPRTASGNTIYF	TGTGCCAGCAGCCCAAGGACGGCCTCTGGAAACACCATATATTTT
TRBV7-2	-	15	-	TRBJ2-7	CASSGDVDRWHEQYF	TGTGCCAGCAGCGGGGACGTTGACAGGTGGCACGAGCAGTACTTC
TRBV29-1	-	12	few	TRBJ1-2	CSVWTDLYGYTF	TGCAGCGTGTGGACAGATCTCTATGGCTACACCTTC
TRBV20-1	-	12	many	TRBJ1-2	CSARVAGTAYTF	TGCAGTGCTAGAGTGGCCGGGACGGCTTACACCTTC
TRBV6-2/TRBV6-3	-	15	-	TRBJ1-1	CASSYAGVGDTEAFF	TGTGCCAGCAGCTACGCAGGGGTCGGAGACACTGAAGCTTTCTTT
TRBV9	TRBD2	15	many	TRBJ2-1	CASSVGLAVYNEQFF	TGTGCCAGCAGCGTAGGACTAGCGGTATACAATGAGCAGTTCTTC
TRBV27	TRBD1	15	many	TRBJ1-2	CASSLLGTVERGYTF	TGTGCCAGCAGTTTATTAGGGACAGTGGAAAGAGGCTACACCTTC
TRBV2	TRBD1	16	many	TRBJ2-7	CASSVYGTGDAYEQYF	TGTGCCAGCAGTGTGTATGGGACAGGGGATGCCTACGAGCAGTACTTC
TRBV11-2	TRBD2	16	many	TRBJ2-3	CASSFTSGRVSDTQYF	TGTGCCAGCAGCTTCACTAGCGGAAGGGTGTCAGATACGCAGTATTTT
TRBV3-1	TRBD1	15	many	TRBJ2-1	CASSQGGQPYNEQFF	TGTGCCAGCAGCCAAGGGGGACAGCCTTACAATGAGCAGTTCTTC
TRBV15	-	16	-	TRBJ1-1	CATSRGTQGLNTEAFF	TGTGCCACCAGCAGAGGCACACAGGGATTGAACACTGAAGCTTTCTTT
TRBV5-5	-	16	few	TRBJ2-3	CASSFGGSGRTDTQYF	TGTGCCAGCAGCTTTGGGGGTAGCGGACGCACAGATACGCAGTATTTT
TRBV29-1	TRBD1	16	-	TRBJ2-7	CSRGDRGLNSSYEQYF	TGCAGCAGGGGGGACAGGGGGTTGAATAGCTCCTACGAGCAGTACTTC
TRBV11-3	TRBD1	18	many	TRBJ2-7	CASSSWTGTAPSGYEQYF	TGTGCCAGCAGCTCGTGGACCGGGACAGCCCCCTCCGGATACGAGCAGTACTTC
TRBV20-1	TRBD2	16	many	TRBJ2-1	CSVAGLAGGHYNEQFF	TGCAGTGTCGCGGGACTAGCGGGAGGGCACTACAATGAGCAGTTCTTC
TRBV5-1	-	18	few	TRBJ1-3	CASSSRTVPPQSGNTIYF	TGCGCCAGCAGCTCAAGAACGGTTCCCCCACAATCTGGAAACACCATATATTTT
TRBV7-2	TRBD2	15	few	TRBJ2-3	CASSSLAGVVDTQYF	TGTGCCAGCAGCTCCTTAGCGGGAGTCGTAGATACGCAGTATTTT
TRBV9	-	13	many	TRBJ1-1	CASATGVNTEAFF	TGTGCCAGTGCCACGGGGGTGAACACTGAAGCTTTCTTT
TRBV19	-	14	-	TRBJ1-5	CASTYRPENRPQHF	TGTGCCAGTACTTACAGGCCAGAGAATCGGCCCCAGCATTTT
TRBV5-8	TRBD1	16	many	TRBJ1-2	CASSSYNRGEDYGYTF	TGTGCCAGCAGCTCTTATAACAGGGGTGAGGACTATGGCTACACCTTC
TRBV18	-	13	many	TRBJ2-1	CASSPGQHNEQFF	TGTGCCAGCTCACCCGGACAGCACAATGAGCAGTTCTTC
TRBV5-4	-	16	-	TRBJ1-2	CASSLVRPRSDYGYTF	TGTGCCAGCAGCTTGGTTCGGCCACGATCGGACTATGGCTACACCTTC
TRBV2	-	13	many	TRBJ2-1	CASWRVPYNEQFF	TGTGCCAGCTGGAGAGTTCCCTACAATGAGCAGTTCTTC
TRBV9	-	14	many	TRBJ2-7	CASSVRADSYEQYF	TGTGCCAGCAGCGTCAGAGCGGATAGCTACGAGCAGTACTTC
TRBV28	-	16	few	TRBJ2-1	CASSRPGQGASNEQFF	TGTGCCAGCAGCAGACCGGGACAAGGGGCGAGCAATGAGCAGTTCTTC
TRBV28	-	13	many	TRBJ2-3	CASSPRTFPTQYF	TGTGCCAGCAGTCCTCGGACTTTCCCTACGCAGTATTTT
TRBV13	-	11	many	TRBJ1-1	CASRMTGGAFF	TGTGCCAGCAGGATGACGGGGGGGGCTTTCTTT
TRBV19	-	14	few	TRBJ2-2	CASMGRVGTGELFF	TGTGCCAGTATGGGCAGGGTAGGCACCGGGGAGCTGTTTTTT
TRBV27	-	13	many	TRBJ1-1	CASSVSRGAEAFF	TGTGCCAGCAGCGTGAGCAGGGGCGCTGAAGCTTTCTTT
TRBV19	-	14	-	TRBJ1-1	CASSGIGTYTEAFF	TGTGCCAGTAGTGGTATCGGGACCTACACTGAAGCTTTCTTT
TRBV20-1	TRBD1	13	many	TRBJ2-5	CSAPGQGHETQYF	TGCAGTGCGCCGGGACAGGGCCACGAGACCCAGTACTTC
TRBV7-9	-	15	many	TRBJ1-2	CASSLKNSPYYGYTF	TGTGCCAGCAGCTTAAAGAACTCGCCTTACTATGGCTACACCTTC
TRBV6-9	TRBD2	15	many	TRBJ2-7	CASSYLAASSYEQYF	TGTGCCAGCAGTTACCTAGCGGCTAGCTCCTACGAGCAGTACTTC
TRBV12-3/TRBV12-4	-	14	many	TRBJ2-5	CASSPRRVVLAQYF	TGTGCCAGCAGTCCCCGCCGGGTCGTGTTAGCCCAGTACTTC
TRBV4-1	TRBD2	14	many	TRBJ2-1	CASSQEGGVDEQFF	TGCGCCAGCAGCCAAGAGGGAGGGGTCGATGAGCAGTTCTTC
TRBV10-1	TRBD2	16	-	TRBJ2-2	CASSNHSGSSTGELFF	TGCGCCAGCAGTAACCATAGCGGGAGTAGCACCGGGGAGCTGTTTTTT